The 5 T cell receptor beta chains below come from one sample, sequenced in a study of shared clonotypes between healthy human individuals. Here immunoSEQ multiplex PCR was the method, and the copy in TCRdb shows in-frame clones only, minus some. The sample yields approximately 1,000,000 clones, 75% to 85% seen once. Sequenced material: memory CD4+ T cells from PBMCs. Sample subset: CD45RA-negative fraction. The receptors were gathered from a man between 18 and 35 years old in good health. Some clones in this sample may be carry-over from other donors' samples.

V usage is TRBV7-9 and J usage is TRBJ2-5, with D unclear. Trimming shortened V by 2 bases and J by 0 bases, and 7 bases separated the two germline ends. The CDR3 sequence is 14 residues long. Germline CDR1 reads SEHNR; CDR2 reads FQNEAQ (reference sequence). CDR3 DNA sequence: TGTGCCAGCAGCTTACGGGCGGACCAAGAGACCCAGTACTTC. It encodes CASSLRADQETQYF.

This chain connects TRBV7-2 to TRBJ2-2; 7 nucleotides line up with TRBD1. The CDR3 is 16 residues long. V was clipped by 2 bases and J by 2 bases; unmatched bases: 5. Germline CDR1 and CDR2: SGHTA and FQGNSA. The CDR3 spells CASSLFGTANTGELFF. The CDR3 coding sequence is TGTGCCAGCAGCTTATTTGGGACAGCAAACACCGGGGAGCTGTTTTTT.

Many counts were recorded for this clone. The chain joins TRBV11-3 to TRBJ1-3; D gene ambiguous. V lost 4 bases and J lost 2, with 3 bases in between. Germline assignment: CDR1 SGHNT and CDR2 YENEEA. The CDR3 is made up of 12 amino acids. The CDR3 nucleotides are TGTGCCAGCAGCTCAACTGGAAACACCATATATTTT. Protein product: CASSSTGNTIYF.

The chain carries TRBV5-1 and TRBJ2-1, with TRBD2 matching 12 bases. V was pared by 3 bases and J by 8 bases, with 9 bases of the junction left unmatched. In germline, CDR1 is SGHRS, CDR2 YFSETQ. The CDR3 has 16 amino acids. The CDR3 is CASSSLTSGSSDEQFF. In nucleotides, the CDR3 is TGCGCCAGCAGCTCCCTGACTAGCGGGAGTAGCGATGAGCAGTTCTTC.

Regarding this clone: Mismatch with germline at one junction end may stem from a read error. This chain links TRBV7-9 with TRBJ2-7; 7 bases fit TRBD1. CDR1 is SEHNR and CDR2 is FQNEAQ in the germline V gene (reference sequence). The CDR3 loop spans 14 amino acids. The DNA of the CDR3 is TGTGCCAGCAGCCTCCCGGACAGGCCAGGACAGGAGACTTTC. This sequence encodes CASSLPDRPGQETF.